This T cell receptor (beta chain) was observed in a study of graft-versus-host responses after intestinal transplantation. Overall study findings and caveats: Early HvG declines after transplant were associated with peak circulating GvH clone levels.

Details on this clone: Its matching antigen is unknown.

Assay: immunoSEQ multiplex PCR; the TCRdb copy retains only in-frame clones and omits some. The top ten hold roughly 0.069% of the sample, which has roughly 100,000 clones, under 95% seen once. This TCR was sampled from a human donor who was the organ donor for an intestinal transplant. The source was unstimulated CD8+ T cells sorted from spleen or lymph node cells, collected before transplant.

CDR3 nucleotide sequence: TGTGCCAGCAGCGGGACTAGCGGCTCAGATACGCAGTATTTT. It encodes CASSGTSGSDTQYF. This chain uses TRBV6-5 with TRBJ2-3; 11 bases map to TRBD2. The CDR3 has 14 amino acids. CDR1 is MNHEY and CDR2 is SVGAGI in the germline V gene. V shed 6 bases, J shed 4 bases, and the junction held 3 bases outside the gene matches.